This TCR beta chain was sequenced in a study of T-cell memory formation after mild COVID-19. This clonotype was observed many times. Its antigen remains unidentified. This CDR3 is 14 amino acids long. The V and J ends lost 3 bases and 8 bases respectively, with 14 bases between them. Germline CDR1 reads SGHVS; CDR2 reads FNYEAQ. TCRdb itself ran the 5' RACE reads through MiXCR, one entry per CDR3 protein. The sample has 300,000 to 350,000 distinct CDR3 sequences, roughly 19% seen once. The study's findings and limits: In pre-infection memory, a portion of responding clones appeared, which suggested that cross-reactive memory joined.

The specimen was PBMCs or a T cell subset sorted from them (not recorded which). The TCR originated in a man aged 18 to 30 who had mild COVID-19 (a few samples of this study predate the infection). Cell type and time point are not known. The rearrangement uses TRBV7-6 and TRBJ2-1; D might be TRBD2 (5 bases). The CDR3 nucleotides are TGTGCCAGCAGCTTCACGGACTTGGTCCATGAGCAGTTCTTC. It codes for CASSFTDLVHEQFF.